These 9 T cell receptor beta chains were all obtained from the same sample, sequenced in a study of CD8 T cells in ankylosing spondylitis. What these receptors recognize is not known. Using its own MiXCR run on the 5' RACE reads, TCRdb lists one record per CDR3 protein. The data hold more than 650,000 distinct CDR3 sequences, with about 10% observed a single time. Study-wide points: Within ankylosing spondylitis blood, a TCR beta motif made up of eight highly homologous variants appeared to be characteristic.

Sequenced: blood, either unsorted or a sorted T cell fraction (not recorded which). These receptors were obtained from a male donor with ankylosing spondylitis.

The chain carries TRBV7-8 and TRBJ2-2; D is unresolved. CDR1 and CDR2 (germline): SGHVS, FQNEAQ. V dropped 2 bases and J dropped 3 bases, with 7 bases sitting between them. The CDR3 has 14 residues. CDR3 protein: CASSLRHDTGELFF. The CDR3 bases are TGTGCCAGCAGCTTAAGGCACGACACCGGGGAGCTGTTTTTT.

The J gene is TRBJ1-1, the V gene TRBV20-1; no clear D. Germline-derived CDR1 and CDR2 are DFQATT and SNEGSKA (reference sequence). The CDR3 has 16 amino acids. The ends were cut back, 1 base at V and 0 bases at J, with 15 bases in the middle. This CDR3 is CSARASRRPMNTEAFF. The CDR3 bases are TGCAGTGCTAGAGCATCGCGCAGGCCCATGAACACTGAAGCTTTCTTT.

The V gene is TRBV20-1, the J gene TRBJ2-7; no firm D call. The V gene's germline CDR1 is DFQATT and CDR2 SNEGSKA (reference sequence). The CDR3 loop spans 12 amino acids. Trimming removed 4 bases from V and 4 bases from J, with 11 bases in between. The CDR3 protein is CSATKASYEQYF. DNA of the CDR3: TGCAGTGCTACGAAGGCTAGTTACGAGCAGTACTTC.

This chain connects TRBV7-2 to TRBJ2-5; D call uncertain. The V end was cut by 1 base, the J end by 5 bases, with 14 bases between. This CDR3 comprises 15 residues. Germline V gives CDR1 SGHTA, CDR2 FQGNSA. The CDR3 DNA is TGTGCCAGCAGCTTAGGTGTCACGGGCGTTGAGACCCAGTACTTC. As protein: CASSLGVTGVETQYF.

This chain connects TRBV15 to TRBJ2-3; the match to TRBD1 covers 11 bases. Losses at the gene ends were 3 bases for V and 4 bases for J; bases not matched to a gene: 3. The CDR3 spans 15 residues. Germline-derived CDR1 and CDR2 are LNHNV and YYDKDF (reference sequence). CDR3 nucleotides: TGTGCCACCAGCAGGGGACAGGGGGGCGCAGATACGCAGTATTTT. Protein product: CATSRGQGGADTQYF.

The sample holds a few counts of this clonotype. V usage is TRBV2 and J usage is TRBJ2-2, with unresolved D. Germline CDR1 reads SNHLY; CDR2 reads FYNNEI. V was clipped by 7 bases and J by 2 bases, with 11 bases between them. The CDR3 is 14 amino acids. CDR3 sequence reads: CASKVTDNTGELFF. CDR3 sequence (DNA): TGTGCCAGCAAAGTCACGGACAACACCGGGGAGCTGTTTTTT.

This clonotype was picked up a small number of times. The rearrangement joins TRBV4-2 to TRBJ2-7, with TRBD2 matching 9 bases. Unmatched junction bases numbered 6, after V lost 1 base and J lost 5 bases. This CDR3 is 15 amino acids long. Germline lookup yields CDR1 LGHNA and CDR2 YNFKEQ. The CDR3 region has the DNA TGTGCCAGCAGCCAAGGGATACTAGCGGGTGACGAGCAGTACTTC. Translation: CASSQGILAGDEQYF.

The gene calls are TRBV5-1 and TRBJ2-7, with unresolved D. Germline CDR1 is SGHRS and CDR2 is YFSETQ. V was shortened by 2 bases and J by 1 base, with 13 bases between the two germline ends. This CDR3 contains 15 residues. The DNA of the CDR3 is TGCGCCAGCAGCTTTTCAGGATCCGCTTCCTACGAGCAGTACTTC. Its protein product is CASSFSGSASYEQYF.

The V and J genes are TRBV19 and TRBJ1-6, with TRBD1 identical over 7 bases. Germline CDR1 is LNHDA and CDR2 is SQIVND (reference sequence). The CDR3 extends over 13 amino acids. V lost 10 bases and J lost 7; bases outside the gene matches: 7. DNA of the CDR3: TGTGCCACCTCGGGACAGCGAAATTCACCCCTCCACTTT. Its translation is CATSGQRNSPLHF.